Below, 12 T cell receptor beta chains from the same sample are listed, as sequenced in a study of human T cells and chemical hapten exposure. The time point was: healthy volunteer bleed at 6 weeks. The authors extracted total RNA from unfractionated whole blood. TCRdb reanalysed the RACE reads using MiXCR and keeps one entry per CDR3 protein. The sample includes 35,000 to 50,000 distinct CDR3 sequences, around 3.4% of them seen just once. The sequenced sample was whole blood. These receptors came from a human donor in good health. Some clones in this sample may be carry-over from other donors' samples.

The DNA for the CDR3 is TGTGCCAGCAGTTTCGACGGGGAGTCTAACTATGGCTACACCTTC. Amino acid sequence: CASSFDGESNYGYTF. V usage is TRBV27 and J usage is TRBJ1-2; D is undetermined. V lost 3 bases, J lost 0 bases, and 11 bases lay in between. CDR1 MNHEY and CDR2 SMNVEV come from the germline V gene (reference sequence). The CDR3 runs 15 residues.

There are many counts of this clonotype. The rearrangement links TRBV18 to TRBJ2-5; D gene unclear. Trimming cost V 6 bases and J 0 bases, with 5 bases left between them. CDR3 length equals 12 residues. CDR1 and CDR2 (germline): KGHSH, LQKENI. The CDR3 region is CASSQYQETQYF. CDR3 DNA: TGTGCCAGCTCTCAGTACCAAGAGACCCAGTACTTC.

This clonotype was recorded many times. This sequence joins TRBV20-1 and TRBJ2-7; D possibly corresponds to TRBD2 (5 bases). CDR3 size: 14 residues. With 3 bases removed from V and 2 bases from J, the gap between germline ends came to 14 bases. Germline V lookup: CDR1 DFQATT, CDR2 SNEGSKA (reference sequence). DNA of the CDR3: TGCAGTGCTAGTTGGTGGGAGCCCACCTACGAGCAGTACTTC. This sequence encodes CSASWWEPTYEQYF.

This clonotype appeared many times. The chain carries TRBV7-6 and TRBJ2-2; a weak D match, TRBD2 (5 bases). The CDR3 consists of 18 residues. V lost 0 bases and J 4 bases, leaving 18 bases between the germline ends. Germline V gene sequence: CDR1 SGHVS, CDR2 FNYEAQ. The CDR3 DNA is TGTGCCAGCAGCTTAGCGAGGTCGACCGGGGTGACCACCGGGGAGCTGTTTTTT. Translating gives CASSLARSTGVTTGELFF.

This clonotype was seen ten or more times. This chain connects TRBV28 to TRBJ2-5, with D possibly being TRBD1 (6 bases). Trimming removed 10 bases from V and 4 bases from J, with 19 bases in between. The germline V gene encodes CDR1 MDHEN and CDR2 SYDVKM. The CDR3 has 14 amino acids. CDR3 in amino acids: CAIHTSRRGETQYF. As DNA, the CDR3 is TGTGCCATCCACACTTCTCGCAGGGGAGAGACCCAGTACTTC.

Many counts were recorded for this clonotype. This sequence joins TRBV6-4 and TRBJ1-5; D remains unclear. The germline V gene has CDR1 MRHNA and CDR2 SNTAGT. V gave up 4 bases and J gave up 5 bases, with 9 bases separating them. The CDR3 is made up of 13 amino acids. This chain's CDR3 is CASSGGDHQPQHF. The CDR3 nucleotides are TGTGCCAGCAGTGGTGGGGATCATCAGCCCCAGCATTTT.

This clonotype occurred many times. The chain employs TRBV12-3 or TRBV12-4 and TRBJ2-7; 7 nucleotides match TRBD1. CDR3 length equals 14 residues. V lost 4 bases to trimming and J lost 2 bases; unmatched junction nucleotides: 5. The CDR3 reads CASSSRQGAYEQYF. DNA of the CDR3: TGTGCCAGCAGTTCACGGCAGGGGGCCTACGAGCAGTACTTC.

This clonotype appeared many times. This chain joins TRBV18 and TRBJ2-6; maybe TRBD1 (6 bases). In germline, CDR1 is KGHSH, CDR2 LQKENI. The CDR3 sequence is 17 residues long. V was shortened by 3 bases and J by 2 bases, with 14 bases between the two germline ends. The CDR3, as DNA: TGTGCCAGCTCACCGATACTAGGGACAACTGGGGCCAACGTCCTGACTTTC. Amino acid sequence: CASSPILGTTGANVLTF.

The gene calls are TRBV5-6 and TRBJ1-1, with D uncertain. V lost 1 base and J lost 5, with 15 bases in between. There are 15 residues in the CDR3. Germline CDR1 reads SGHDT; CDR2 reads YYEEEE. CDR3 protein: CASSLLVSTGTEAFF. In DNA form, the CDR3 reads TGTGCCAGCAGCTTGTTAGTTTCCACGGGGACTGAAGCTTTCTTT.

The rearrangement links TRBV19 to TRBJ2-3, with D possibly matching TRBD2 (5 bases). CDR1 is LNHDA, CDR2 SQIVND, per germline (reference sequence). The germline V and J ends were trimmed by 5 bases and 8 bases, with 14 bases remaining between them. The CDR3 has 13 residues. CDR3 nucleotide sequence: TGTGCCAGTAGTCTAGCAGGTGGTGTTACGCAGTATTTT. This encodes CASSLAGGVTQYF.

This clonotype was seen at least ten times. The chain's CDR3 is CASRKGGQVVSYEQYF. CDR3 bases: TGTGCCAGCAGGAAAGGTGGACAGGTGGTTTCCTACGAGCAGTACTTC. The V and J genes are TRBV21-1 and TRBJ2-7; TRBD1, the table's D call, was not compared with the DNA. TRBV21-1 is listed as a pseudogene. The CDR3 loop spans 16 amino acids.

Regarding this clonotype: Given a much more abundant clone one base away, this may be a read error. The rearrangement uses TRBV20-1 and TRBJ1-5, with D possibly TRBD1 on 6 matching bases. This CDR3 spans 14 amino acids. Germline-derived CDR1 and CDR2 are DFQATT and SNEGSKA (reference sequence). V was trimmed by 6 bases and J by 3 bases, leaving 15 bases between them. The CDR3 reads CSAPGGQHNQPQHF. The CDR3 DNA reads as TGCAGTGCGCCTGGGGGCCAGCACAATCAGCCCCAGCATTTT.